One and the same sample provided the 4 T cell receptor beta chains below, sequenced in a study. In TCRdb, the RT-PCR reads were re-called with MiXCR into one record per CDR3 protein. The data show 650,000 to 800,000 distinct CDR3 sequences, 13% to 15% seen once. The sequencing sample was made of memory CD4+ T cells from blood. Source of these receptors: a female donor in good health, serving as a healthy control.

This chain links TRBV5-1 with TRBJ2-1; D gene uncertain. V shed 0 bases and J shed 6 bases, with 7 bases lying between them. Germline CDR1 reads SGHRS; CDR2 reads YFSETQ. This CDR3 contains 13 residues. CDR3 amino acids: CASSLEASNEQFF. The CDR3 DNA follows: TGCGCCAGCAGCTTGGAAGCTAGCAATGAGCAGTTCTTC.

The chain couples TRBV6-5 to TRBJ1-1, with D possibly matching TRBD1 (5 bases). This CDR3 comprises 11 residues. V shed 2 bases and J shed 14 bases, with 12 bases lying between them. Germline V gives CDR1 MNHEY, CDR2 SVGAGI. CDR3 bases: TGTGCCAGCAGTTACGGGGCAGCCCCCTTCTTT. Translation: CASSYGAAPFF.

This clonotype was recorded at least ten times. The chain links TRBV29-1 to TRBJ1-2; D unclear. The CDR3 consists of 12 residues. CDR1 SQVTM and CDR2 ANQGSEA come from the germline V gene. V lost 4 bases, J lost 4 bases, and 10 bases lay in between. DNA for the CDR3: TGCAGCGTTGGGGCGCTCTCCTATGGCTACACCTTC. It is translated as CSVGALSYGYTF. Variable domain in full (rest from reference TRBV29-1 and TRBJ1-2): SAVISQKPSRDICQRGTSLTIQCQVDSQVTMMFWYRQQPGQSLTLIATANQGSEATYESGFVIDKFPISRPNLTFSTLTVSNMSPEDSSIYLCSVGALSYGYTFGSGTRLTVV.

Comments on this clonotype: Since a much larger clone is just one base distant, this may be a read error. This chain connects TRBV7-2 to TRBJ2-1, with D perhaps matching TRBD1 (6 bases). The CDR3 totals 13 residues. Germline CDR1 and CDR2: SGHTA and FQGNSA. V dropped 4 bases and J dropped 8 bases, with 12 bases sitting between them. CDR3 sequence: CASSSDRSHEQFF. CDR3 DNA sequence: TGTGCCAGCAGCTCAGACAGGAGCCATGAGCAGTTCTTC.